These 29 T cell receptor beta chains originate from one sample sequenced in a study of blood T cell repertoires in COVID-19. This table comes from immunoSEQ multiplex PCR, and its TCRdb copy is limited to in-frame clones, with some not included. The profile covers about 100,000 clones, with 85% appearing a single time and 13% taken by the ten largest. The specimen was peripheral blood. These receptors came from a man aged 50-60 years with active or convalescent COVID-19.

The chain is built from TRBV5-1 and TRBJ1-1; 8 bases align to TRBD1. This CDR3 region has 15 residues. CDR1 is SGHRS, CDR2 YFSETQ, per germline. V shed 0 bases and J 0 bases; nucleotides not matched to a gene: 1. The CDR3 loop is CASSLGTGLNTEAFF. CDR3 sequence (DNA): TGCGCCAGCAGCTTGGGGACAGGGTTGAACACTGAAGCTTTCTTT.

The chain employs TRBV6-5 and TRBJ1-5; a possible D gene is TRBD1 (6 bases). V lost 5 bases and J 3 bases, leaving 8 bases between the germline ends. CDR3 length: 13 amino acids. CDR1 and CDR2 from the germline V gene are MNHEY and SVGAGI. The CDR3 DNA sequence: TGTGCCAGCAGTACAGGGATCAATCAGCCCCAGCATTTT. It translates to CASSTGINQPQHF.

The chain joins TRBV3-1 (or the pseudogene TRBV3-2) to TRBJ2-3, with TRBD2 matching 9 bases. The length of the CDR3 is 15 residues. CDR1 LGHDT and CDR2 YNNKEL come from the germline V gene (reference sequence). V gave up 1 base and J gave up 5 bases; unmatched junction bases: 4. The CDR3 DNA is TGTGCCAGCAGCCAAGTAGCGGGAGCTAAAGATACGCAGTATTTT. Protein sequence: CASSQVAGAKDTQYF.

The V call is TRBV20-1, the J call TRBJ2-1; 9 bases match TRBD2. Germline values: CDR1 DFQATT, CDR2 SNEGSKA (reference sequence). The CDR3 has 11 amino acids. The CDR3 sequence: CTSGTYNEQFF. The CDR3, as DNA: TGCACTAGCGGGACCTACAATGAGCAGTTCTTC.

The gene calls are TRBV28 and TRBJ2-2, with D maybe TRBD2 (5 bases). The germline V gene has CDR1 MDHEN and CDR2 SYDVKM. The V end lost 6 bases, the J end lost 1 base, and 12 bases lay between the germline ends. This CDR3 has 15 amino acids. CDR3 residues: CASRASSQNTGELFF. The CDR3 DNA is TGTGCCAGCAGGGCTAGCTCCCAGAACACCGGGGAGCTGTTTTTT.

The chain employs TRBV12-3 or TRBV12-4 and TRBJ2-3; perhaps TRBD2 as D (5 bases). This CDR3 region has 13 residues. The V end was cut by 7 bases, the J end by 6 bases, with 14 bases between. Here the CDR3 reads CASTQPRGDTQYF. The CDR3 DNA follows: TGTGCCAGCACACAACCACGAGGGGATACGCAGTATTTT.

The genes are TRBV11-3 and TRBJ2-7; 9 bases are shared with TRBD2. The V gene end was trimmed by 5 bases and the J gene end by 7 bases; junction bases not matched to a gene: 12. The germline CDR1 and CDR2 sequences are SGHNT and YENEEA. This CDR3 is 15 amino acids long. The CDR3 DNA is TGTGCCAGCAGCCCTACGCGGACTAGCGCTCGAGAGCAGTACTTC. Residues: CASSPTRTSAREQYF.

The rearrangement links TRBV19 to TRBJ2-7; TRBD1 agrees at 9 bases. Losses at the gene ends were 5 bases for V and 0 bases for J; bases not matched to a gene: 5. This CDR3 comprises 15 residues. The germline V gene has CDR1 LNHDA and CDR2 SQIVND (reference sequence). CDR3 nucleotide sequence: TGTGCCAGTAGTGAAGGGACAGGGCGCTCCTACGAGCAGTACTTC. It encodes CASSEGTGRSYEQYF.

The V call is TRBV25-1, the J call TRBJ1-5, with a possible D match to TRBD1 (5 bases). V dropped 3 bases and J dropped 7 bases, with 19 bases sitting between them. The CDR3 loop spans 16 amino acids. Germline loops: CDR1 MGHDK, CDR2 SYGVNS. CDR3 coding DNA: TGTGCCAGCAGTGACTCTCCGATCAGGGTTGGGCAGCCCCAGCATTTT. It encodes CASSDSPIRVGQPQHF.

The chain couples TRBV9 to TRBJ1-3; unclear D gene. From germline, CDR1 is SGDLS and CDR2 YYNGEE. V was cut by 4 bases and J by 0 bases, with 8 bases left in between. This CDR3 is built from 14 residues. The CDR3 DNA reads TGTGCCAGCAGCCAACAGTTCTCTGGAAACACCATATATTTT. It is translated as CASSQQFSGNTIYF. The full variable domain, in which reference TRBV9 and TRBJ1-3 provide the parts outside the CDR3, is DSGVTQTPKHLITATGQRVTLRCSPRSGDLSVYWYQQSLDQGLQFLIQYYNGEERAKGNILERFSAQQFPDLHSELNLSSLELGDSALYFCASSQQFSGNTIYFGEGSWLTVV.

The chain uses TRBV4-1 and TRBJ2-1; D call uncertain. Looked up from germline, CDR1 is MGHRA and CDR2 is YSYEKL. The germline V and J ends were trimmed by 5 bases and 5 bases, with 10 bases remaining between them. The CDR3 sequence is 13 residues long. The CDR3 DNA sequence: TGCGCCAGCAGCACCCCTGGAGACAATGAGCAGTTCTTC. Translated: CASSTPGDNEQFF.

The chain combines TRBV7-8 with TRBJ2-3, with 9 nucleotides matching TRBD2. Trimming took 4 bases from V and 4 from J; bases not matched to a gene: 12. This CDR3 is 17 amino acids long. Germline values: CDR1 SGHVS, CDR2 FQNEAQ. The CDR3 region is CASSYPRLSGSPDTQYF. In DNA, the CDR3 is TGTGCCAGCAGCTACCCGCGGCTTAGCGGGAGCCCAGATACGCAGTATTTT.

This clone was recorded a few times. The V and J genes are TRBV12-5 and TRBJ2-2; tentative D call: TRBD1 (6 bases). The germline V gene encodes CDR1 LGHNT and CDR2 FRNRAP. CDR3 size: 15 residues. With 3 bases removed from V and 0 bases from J, the gap between germline ends came to 8 bases. As DNA, the CDR3 is TGTGCTAGTGGTTTACAGGGCCCGAACACCGGGGAGCTGTTTTTT. It specifies CASGLQGPNTGELFF.

DNA of the CDR3: TGTGCCAGCAGTGAGTATTGGCGGGACGCCGACAATGAGCAGTTCTTC. Translation gives CASSEYWRDADNEQFF. The chain combines TRBV6-4 with TRBJ2-1; maybe TRBD2 (6 bases). V lost 3 bases and J lost 5, with 17 bases in between. Germline V gives CDR1 MRHNA, CDR2 SNTAGT. The CDR3 sequence is 16 residues long.

The V and J genes are TRBV5-5 and TRBJ1-2; D gene unclear. The CDR3 consists of 14 residues. The V gene lost 0 bases and the J gene lost 4 bases, with 10 bases spanning the gap. The germline gives CDR1 SGHKS, CDR2 YYEKEE (reference sequence). The CDR3 is CASSLEVTSYGYTF. CDR3 nucleotides: TGTGCCAGCAGCTTGGAAGTGACATCCTATGGCTACACCTTC.

The chain combines TRBV28 with TRBJ2-7, with 9 bases matching TRBD1. Germline lookup yields CDR1 MDHEN and CDR2 SYDVKM. The V and J ends lost 6 bases and 1 base, in that order; junction bases with no gene match: 7. The length of the CDR3 is 15 residues. The CDR3 region has the DNA TGTGCCAGCAGCCCTGCCGGGACAGGGTCCTACGAGCAGTACTTC. This gives the protein CASSPAGTGSYEQYF.

The chain is built from TRBV6-4 and TRBJ2-4, with TRBD2 as a possible D gene (5 bases). With 10 bases removed from V and 0 bases from J, the gap between germline ends came to 13 bases. The CDR3 has 14 residues. The germline gives CDR1 MRHNA, CDR2 SNTAGT. The chain's CDR3 is CATLGRGAKNIQYF. The CDR3, as DNA: TGTGCCACTTTAGGACGGGGAGCCAAAAACATTCAGTACTTC.

This clone was seen only a few times. V is TRBV15 and J is TRBJ2-5; 8 bases agree with TRBD1. Germline-derived CDR1 and CDR2 are LNHNV and YYDKDF (reference sequence). Unmatched junction bases numbered 5, after V lost 4 bases and J lost 4 bases. The CDR3 totals 14 residues. The chain's CDR3 is CATSTGQGGETQYF. CDR3 in DNA: TGTGCCACCAGCACTGGACAGGGAGGAGAGACCCAGTACTTC.

The CDR3 nucleotides are TGTGCCAGCAGTCTCTTCCTGCAAGAGACCCAGTACTTC. It translates to CASSLFLQETQYF. This rearrangement joins TRBV9 to TRBJ2-5; D uncertain. The CDR3 runs to 13 residues. The V end was cut by 5 bases, the J end by 2 bases, with 10 bases between. Germline assignment: CDR1 SGDLS and CDR2 YYNGEE.

This rearrangement joins TRBV10-3 to TRBJ2-5; TRBD1 aligns across 7 bases. In germline, CDR1 is ENHRY, CDR2 SYGVKD. The CDR3 has 15 residues. Trimming removed 4 bases from V and 2 bases from J; junction bases left unmatched: 7. CDR3 DNA sequence: TGTGCCATCAGTGGTGTCCGGGACAGACAAGAGACCCAGTACTTC. The encoded protein is CAISGVRDRQETQYF.

V usage is TRBV4-2 and J usage is TRBJ2-2; 9 bases match TRBD2. Germline loops: CDR1 LGHNA, CDR2 YNFKEQ. Losses at the gene ends were 4 bases for V and 1 base for J; bases not matched to a gene: 7. This CDR3 contains 17 residues. The CDR3 spells CASSPRLAGLNTGELFF. CDR3 DNA: TGTGCCAGCAGCCCCCGCCTAGCGGGGTTGAACACCGGGGAGCTGTTTTTT.

This chain connects TRBV19 to TRBJ1-1; D is ambiguous. The CDR3 runs 14 residues. Germline V gene data show CDR1 as LNHDA and CDR2 as SQIVND (reference sequence). The V end was cut by 5 bases, the J end by 7 bases, with 17 bases between. This chain's CDR3 is CASSPRGQGGEAFF. In nucleotides, the CDR3 is TGTGCCAGTAGTCCGCGAGGTCAAGGAGGTGAAGCTTTCTTT.

The chain joins TRBV27 to TRBJ2-4; 7 nucleotides align to TRBD1. The CDR3 loop spans 13 amino acids. V gave up 8 bases and J gave up 6 bases; unmatched junction bases: 7. The germline gives CDR1 MNHEY, CDR2 SMNVEV (reference sequence). CDR3 residues: CASGPDRLNIQYF. The CDR3 nucleotides are TGTGCCAGCGGCCCGGACAGGCTAAACATTCAGTACTTC.

This chain links TRBV12-5 with TRBJ1-6; D gene unclear. V was clipped by 0 bases and J by 8 bases, with 5 bases between them. CDR3 length equals 13 residues. Germline V lookup: CDR1 LGHNT, CDR2 FRNRAP. DNA for the CDR3: TGTGCTAGTGGTTTGGTACTGGATTCACCCCTCCACTTT. Translated: CASGLVLDSPLHF.

Only a few counts were recorded for this clone. The genes are TRBV10-3 and TRBJ1-4; D uncertain. Germline V gives CDR1 ENHRY, CDR2 SYGVKD. V was pared by 4 bases and J by 4 bases, with 13 bases between. The CDR3 consists of 15 residues. The CDR3 DNA is TGTGCCATCAGTGTTACTCAAGCCGGTAATGAAAAACTGTTTTTT. It encodes CAISVTQAGNEKLFF.

This chain links TRBV29-1 with TRBJ1-4, with TRBD1 matching 8 bases. Germline V gene sequence: CDR1 SQVTM, CDR2 ANQGSEA. The CDR3 consists of 13 residues. Germline trimming cut 4 bases from V and 8 bases from J; bases unmatched to any gene: 6. CDR3 coding DNA: TGCAGCGTTGGGGGGACAGGAAAAGAAAAACTGTTTTTT. Its protein product is CSVGGTGKEKLFF.

The chain is built from TRBV3-1 (or the pseudogene TRBV3-2) and TRBJ1-2, with D perhaps matching TRBD1 (5 bases). Germline values: CDR1 LGHDT, CDR2 YNNKEL (reference sequence). Trimming took 5 bases from V and 8 from J, leaving 21 bases between them. The CDR3 spans 15 residues. The CDR3 nucleotides read TGTGCCAGCAGCTTTTTACCGGGGGGAACGAAAGGCTACACCTTC. This codes for CASSFLPGGTKGYTF.

This chain uses TRBV18 with TRBJ1-6; D is unresolved. The germline V and J ends were trimmed by 4 bases and 5 bases, with 12 bases remaining between them. Germline V CDR1 and CDR2: KGHSH, LQKENI. This CDR3 comprises 15 residues. CDR3 nucleotide sequence: TGTGCCAGCTCACTGGATGGGCGGGATAATTCACCCCTCCACTTT. This codes for CASSLDGRDNSPLHF.

The gene calls are TRBV3-1 (or the pseudogene TRBV3-2) and TRBJ2-5; the D is unclear. Germline-derived CDR1 and CDR2 are LGHDT and YNNKEL (reference sequence). The CDR3 extends over 15 amino acids. The V and J ends lost 4 bases and 5 bases respectively, with 17 bases between them. The CDR3 DNA sequence: TGTGCCAGCAGCCCCTTGACTGCCAGTCGGGAGACCCAGTACTTC. Its protein is CASSPLTASRETQYF.